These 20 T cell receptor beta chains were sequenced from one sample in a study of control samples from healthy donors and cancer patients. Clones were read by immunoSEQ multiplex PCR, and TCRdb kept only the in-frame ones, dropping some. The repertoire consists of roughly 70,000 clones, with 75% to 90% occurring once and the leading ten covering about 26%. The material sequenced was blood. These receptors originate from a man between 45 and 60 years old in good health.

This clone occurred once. CDR3: CASSLLQHKLFF. In DNA, the CDR3 is TGTGCCAGCAGCTTACTACAGCATAAACTGTTTTTT. The chain links TRBV7-7 to TRBJ1-4; no clear D gene. V shed 2 bases and J shed 11 bases, with 9 bases lying between them. The CDR3 covers 12 residues. Germline-derived CDR1 and CDR2 are SSHAT and FNYEAQ (reference sequence).

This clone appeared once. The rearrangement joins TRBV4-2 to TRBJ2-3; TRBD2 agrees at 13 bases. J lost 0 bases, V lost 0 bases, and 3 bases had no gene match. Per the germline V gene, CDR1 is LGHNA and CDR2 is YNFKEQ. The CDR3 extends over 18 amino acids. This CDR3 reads CASSQDGTSGASTDTQYF. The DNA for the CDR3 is TGTGCCAGCAGCCAAGATGGGACTAGCGGGGCGAGCACAGATACGCAGTATTTT.

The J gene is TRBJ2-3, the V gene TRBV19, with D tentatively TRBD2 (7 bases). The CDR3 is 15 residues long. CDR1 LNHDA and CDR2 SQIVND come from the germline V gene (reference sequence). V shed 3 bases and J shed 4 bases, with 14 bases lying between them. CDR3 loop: CASSIAGAGADTQYF. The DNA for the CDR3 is TGTGCCAGTAGTATTGCGGGGGCGGGCGCAGATACGCAGTATTTT. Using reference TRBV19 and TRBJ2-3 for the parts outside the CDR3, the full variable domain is DGGITQSPKYLFRKEGQNVTLSCEQNLNHDAMYWYRQDPGQGLRLIYYSQIVNDFQKGDIAEGYSVSREKKESFPLTVTSAQKNPTAFYLCASSIAGAGADTQYFGPGTRLTVL.

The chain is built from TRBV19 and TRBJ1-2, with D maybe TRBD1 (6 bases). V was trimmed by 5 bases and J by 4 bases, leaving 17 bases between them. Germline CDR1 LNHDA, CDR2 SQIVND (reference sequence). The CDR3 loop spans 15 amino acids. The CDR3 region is CASSARQESVYGYTF. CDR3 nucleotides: TGTGCCAGTAGTGCCCGACAGGAATCGGTCTATGGCTACACCTTC.

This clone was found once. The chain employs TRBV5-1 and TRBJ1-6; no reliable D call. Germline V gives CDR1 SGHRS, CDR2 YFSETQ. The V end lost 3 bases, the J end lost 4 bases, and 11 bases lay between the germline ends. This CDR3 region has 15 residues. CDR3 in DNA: TGCGCCAGCAGCTCGGCCGGGTCTTATAATTCACCCCTCCACTTT. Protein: CASSSAGSYNSPLHF.

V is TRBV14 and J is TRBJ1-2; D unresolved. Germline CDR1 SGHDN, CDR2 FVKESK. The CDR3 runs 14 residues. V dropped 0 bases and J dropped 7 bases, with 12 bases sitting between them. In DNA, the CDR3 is TGTGCCAGCAGCCAAGATTTCGTTGGGGTTGGCTACACCTTC. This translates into CASSQDFVGVGYTF. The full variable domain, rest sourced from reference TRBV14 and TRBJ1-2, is EAGVTQFPSHSVIEKGQTVTLRCDPISGHDNLYWYRRVMGKEIKFLLHFVKESKQDESGMPNNRFLAERTGGTYSTLKVQPAELEDSGVYFCASSQDFVGVGYTFGSGTRLTVV.

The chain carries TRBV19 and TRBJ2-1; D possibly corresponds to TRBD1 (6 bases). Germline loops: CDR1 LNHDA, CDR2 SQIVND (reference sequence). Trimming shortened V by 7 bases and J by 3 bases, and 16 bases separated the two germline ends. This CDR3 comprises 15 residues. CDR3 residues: CASTYDVRGYNEQFF. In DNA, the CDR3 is TGTGCCAGTACCTATGATGTCAGGGGCTACAATGAGCAGTTCTTC.

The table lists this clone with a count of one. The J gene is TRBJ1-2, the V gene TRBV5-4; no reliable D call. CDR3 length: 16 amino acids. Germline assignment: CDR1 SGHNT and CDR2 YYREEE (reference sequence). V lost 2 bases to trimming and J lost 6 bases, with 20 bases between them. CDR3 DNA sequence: TGTGCCAGCAGCTTATATTACCCCTCCTCCCTTAATGGCTACACCTTC. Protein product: CASSLYYPSSLNGYTF.

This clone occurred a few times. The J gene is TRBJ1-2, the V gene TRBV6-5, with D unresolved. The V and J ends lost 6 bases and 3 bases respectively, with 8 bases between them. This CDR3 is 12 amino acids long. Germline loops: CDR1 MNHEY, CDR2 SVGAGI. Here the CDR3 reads CASRGGYYGYTF. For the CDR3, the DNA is TGTGCCAGCAGAGGCGGATACTATGGCTACACCTTC.

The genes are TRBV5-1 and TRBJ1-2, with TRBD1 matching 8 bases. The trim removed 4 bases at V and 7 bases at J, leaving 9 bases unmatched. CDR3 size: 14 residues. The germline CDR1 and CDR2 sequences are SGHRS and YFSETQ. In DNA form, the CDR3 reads TGCGCCAGCAGCCAATACAGGGGGAGTGGTGGCTACACCTTC. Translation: CASSQYRGSGGYTF.

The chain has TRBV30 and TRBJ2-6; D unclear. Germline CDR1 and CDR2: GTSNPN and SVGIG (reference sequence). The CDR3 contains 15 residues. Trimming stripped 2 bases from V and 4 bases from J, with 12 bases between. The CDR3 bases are TGTGCCTGGAGTCGCCTCGCCGCGGGGGCCAACGTCCTGACTTTC. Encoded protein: CAWSRLAAGANVLTF.

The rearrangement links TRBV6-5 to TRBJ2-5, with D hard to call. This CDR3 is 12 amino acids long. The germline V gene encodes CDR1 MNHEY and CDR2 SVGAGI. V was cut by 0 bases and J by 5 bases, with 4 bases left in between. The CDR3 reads CASSYSDETQYF. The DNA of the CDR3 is TGTGCCAGCAGTTACTCAGATGAGACCCAGTACTTC.

CDR3 nucleotide sequence: TGTGCCTGGAGTGTACGGGGGGCGGATGATGAAAAACTGTTTTTT. It specifies CAWSVRGADDEKLFF. The genes are TRBV30 and TRBJ1-4, with a tentative D call TRBD1 (6 bases). CDR1 and CDR2 from the germline V gene are GTSNPN and SVGIG (reference sequence). V shed 0 bases and J shed 6 bases, with 14 bases lying between them. This CDR3 comprises 15 residues.

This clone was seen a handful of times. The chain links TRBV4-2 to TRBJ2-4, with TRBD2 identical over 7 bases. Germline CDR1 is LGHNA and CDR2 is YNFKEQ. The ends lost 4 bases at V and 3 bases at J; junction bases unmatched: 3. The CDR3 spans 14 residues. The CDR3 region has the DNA TGTGCCAGCAGCCCCCCGGGGGGCAAAAACATTCAGTACTTC. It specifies CASSPPGGKNIQYF.

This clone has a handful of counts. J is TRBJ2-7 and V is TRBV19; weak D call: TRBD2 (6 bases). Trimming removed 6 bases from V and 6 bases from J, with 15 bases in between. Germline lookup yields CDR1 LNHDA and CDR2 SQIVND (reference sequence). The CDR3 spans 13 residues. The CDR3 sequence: CASSGRLVGEQYF. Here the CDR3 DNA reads TGTGCCAGTAGCGGGAGATTGGTAGGCGAGCAGTACTTC.

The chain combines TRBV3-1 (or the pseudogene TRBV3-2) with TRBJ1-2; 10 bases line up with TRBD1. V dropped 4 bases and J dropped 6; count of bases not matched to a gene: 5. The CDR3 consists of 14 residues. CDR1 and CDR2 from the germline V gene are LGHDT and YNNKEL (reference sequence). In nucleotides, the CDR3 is TGTGCCAGCAGCCTGGGACAGGGGAGGGATGGCTACACCTTC. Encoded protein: CASSLGQGRDGYTF.

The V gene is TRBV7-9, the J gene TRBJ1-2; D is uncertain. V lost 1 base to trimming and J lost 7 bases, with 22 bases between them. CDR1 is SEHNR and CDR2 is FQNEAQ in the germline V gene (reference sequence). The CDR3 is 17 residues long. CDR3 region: CASSLEKGSREIAGYTF. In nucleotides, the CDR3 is TGTGCCAGCAGCTTAGAAAAAGGGTCGAGGGAGATTGCTGGCTACACCTTC.

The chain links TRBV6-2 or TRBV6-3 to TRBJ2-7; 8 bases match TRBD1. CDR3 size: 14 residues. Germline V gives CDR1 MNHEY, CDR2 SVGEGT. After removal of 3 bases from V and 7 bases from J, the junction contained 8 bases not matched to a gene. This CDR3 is CASSYLDRVGEQYF. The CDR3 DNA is TGTGCCAGCAGTTATCTGGACAGGGTGGGTGAGCAGTACTTC.

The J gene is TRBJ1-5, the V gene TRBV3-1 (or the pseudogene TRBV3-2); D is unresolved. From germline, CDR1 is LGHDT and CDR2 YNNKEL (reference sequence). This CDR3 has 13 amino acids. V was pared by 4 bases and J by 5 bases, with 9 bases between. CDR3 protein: CASSPRPYQPQHF. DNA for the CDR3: TGTGCCAGCAGCCCCAGACCTTATCAGCCCCAGCATTTT.

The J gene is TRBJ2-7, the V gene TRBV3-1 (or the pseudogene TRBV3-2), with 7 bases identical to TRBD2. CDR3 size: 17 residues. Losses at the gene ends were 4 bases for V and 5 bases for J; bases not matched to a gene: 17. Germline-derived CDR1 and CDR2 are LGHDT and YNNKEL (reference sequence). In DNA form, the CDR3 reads TGTGCCAGCAGCCCTTCAATGGGGGGAGGGCAACGGCACGAGCAGTACTTC. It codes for CASSPSMGGGQRHEQYF.